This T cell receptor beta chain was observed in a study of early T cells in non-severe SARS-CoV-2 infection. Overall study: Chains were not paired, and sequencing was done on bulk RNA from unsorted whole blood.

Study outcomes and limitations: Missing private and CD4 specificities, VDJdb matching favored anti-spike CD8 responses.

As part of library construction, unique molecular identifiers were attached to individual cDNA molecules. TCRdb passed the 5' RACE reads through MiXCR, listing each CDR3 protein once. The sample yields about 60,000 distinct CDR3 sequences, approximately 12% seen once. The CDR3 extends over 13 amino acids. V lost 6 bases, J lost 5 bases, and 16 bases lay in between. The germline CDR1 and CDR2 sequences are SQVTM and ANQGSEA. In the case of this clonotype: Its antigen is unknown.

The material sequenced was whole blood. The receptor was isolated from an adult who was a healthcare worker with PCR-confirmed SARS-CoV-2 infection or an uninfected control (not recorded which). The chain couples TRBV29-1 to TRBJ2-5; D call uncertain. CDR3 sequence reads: CSVDGPKGETQYF. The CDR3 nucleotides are TGCAGCGTAGATGGGCCTAAGGGCGAGACCCAGTACTTC.